Given below is one T cell receptor (beta chain) in context. Enrolled through a virtual design, the participants were between roughly 18 and 95 years of age and came from roughly 22 US areas. Self-reported history from a screening survey and questionnaire set each donor's cohort. Before being deemed recovered, Cohort 3 donors had two negative PCRs, clearance, or symptom resolution. The sample belongs to a study of blood T cell repertoires in COVID-19. The V and J ends lost 4 bases and 0 bases respectively, with 11 bases between them. Germline CDR1 reads LGHNT; CDR2 reads FRNRAP. The length of the CDR3 is 15 residues. Sequencing used immunoSEQ multiplex PCR; TCRdb keeps in-frame clones, though not all of them. The sample has 350,000 to 400,000 clones; roughly nine tenths are singletons.

The chain is built from TRBV12-5 and TRBJ2-3, with D maybe TRBD1 (5 bases). Specimen: PBMCs or T cells enriched from blood (not recorded which). The TCR sequence derives from a woman in her 30s who had recovered from COVID-19. Here the CDR3 DNA reads TGTGCTAGTGGTTCCGGACCAGGGAGCACAGATACGCAGTATTTT. This codes for CASGSGPGSTDTQYF. Looking up the rest from reference TRBV12-5 and TRBJ2-3 gives the full variable domain: DARVTQTPRHKVTEMGQEVTMRCQPILGHNTVFWYRQTMMQGLELLAYFRNRAPLDDSGMPKDRFSAEMPDATLATLKIQPSEPRDSAVYFCASGSGPGSTDTQYFGPGTRLTVL.